This paragraph reports one T cell receptor (beta chain). The table lists this clone with a few counts. The clone's antigen remains unknown. Base qualities are not provided; no much larger clone lies one nucleotide away. Collaborating institutions collected whole blood in K2EDTA tubes following their own protocols. For TCRbeta analysis, collaborators shipped samples in one of three forms: frozen whole blood, isolated PBMCs, or DNA extracted from either of those sample types. These data are taken from a study of blood T cell repertoires in COVID-19 (dated by TCRdb to 2020 to 2022). About the study as a whole: Samples covering the acute and convalescent phases of COVID-19 were provided by collaborators in the United States, Italy and Spain. The material from the prospective study consisted of cDNA or gDNA derived from T cells, B-cell-depleted T cells, or PBMCs. Subjects who had been exposed to COVID-19, were actively infected with it, or had recovered from it provided the deeply sampled blood TCRbeta repertoires that made up the dataset. The repertoires were released in a freely available public database intended as a resource for research on the immune response to SARS-CoV-2. Samples came from the ongoing ImmuneRACE study (first 160 participants) plus 1,254 subjects from 6 global collaborators. A de-identified subject ID, COVID-19 status, age in years and sex were almost always included in the sample metadata. Where HLA class I and class II types were available, the types were taken from metadata supplied by the sample provider, not from assay-based typing.

TCRbeta CDR3 regions were amplified from genomic DNA using the immunoSEQ Assay, a bias-controlled multiplex PCR. Per the authors' processing: The number of nucleated cells in each sample was estimated by amplification of reference gene primers within the assay. To quantify the absolute abundance of each unique TCRbeta CDR3 rearrangement, sequence reads were collapsed and filtered. For each sample, productive Simpson clonality was calculated as the square root of Simpson's diversity index over productive rearrangements. The table was pulled from immuneACCESS by TCRdb, which kept in-frame rearrangements only. Such tables lose some clones; where checked, under half of the loss comes from unresolved V genes, and the rest has no known cause. D and trimming were read from the DNA, whereas the V and J calls and clone size are those reported in that table. The sample profile shows 100,000 to 150,000 clones; roughly two thirds of them were found once. The top ten hold around 2% of the sample.

CDR1 and CDR2 (SGHAT, FQNNGV) derive from the germline V gene. Reading from cysteine to phenylalanine, the CDR3 counts 10 amino acids. The read is trimmed to its CDR3 DNA, 30 bases read in frame from base 1. V and J are truncated by 5 bases and 3 bases respectively, leaving an intervening sequence of 2 bases. Overall results and qualifications from the work: Clinical and demographic metadata were provided uncurated, with the amount varying by source and participant.

This clonotype was obtained from a woman aged 70 to 79 with acute or convalescent COVID-19. The sequence joins TRBV11-2 to TRBJ2-7; the D gene identity is not certain. The sample comprised peripheral blood. The base sequence is TGTGCCAGCAGCCACTACGAGCAGTACTTC. Its translation reads: CASSHYEQYF.